This TCR beta chain was observed in a study of CD8 T cells in Susac syndrome. Study outcomes and limitations: The study recognized that its TCR sequencing and HLA analysis covered a relatively small number of individuals.

TCR beta sequencing was performed on blood CD8+ and CD4+ T cells. Negative isolation was used for CD8+ and CD4+ T cells, and FACS enrichment was applied to TEMRA cells. With respect to this clonotype: Its specificity is not known.

V was clipped by 3 bases and J by 3 bases, with 6 bases between them. The CDR3 consists of 11 residues. Germline-derived CDR1 and CDR2 are DFQATT and SNEGSKA (reference sequence). Reverse transcription of about 0.5 to 1 ug RNA used random hexamers. It was immunoSEQ multiplex PCR that amplified TCR beta CDR3 across 54 Vbeta and 13 Jbeta. One entry per CDR3 protein, called by TCRdb with MiXCR from the immunoSEQ multiplex PCR reads. This sample has under 200,000 distinct CDR3 sequences, with 85% to 95% found just once. Sequences were obtained from CD8+ T cells from PBMCs. This receptor was taken from a human donor with multiple sclerosis. The chain joins TRBV20-1 to TRBJ2-7; D gene uncertain. The CDR3 reads CSARSSYEQYF. In nucleotides, the CDR3 is TGCAGTGCTAGGTCCAGCTACGAGCAGTACTTC.